A selection of T cell receptor beta chains follows, all from one sample in a study of CD8 T cells in Susac syndrome. TCRdb re-derived calls from the immunoSEQ multiplex PCR reads in MiXCR, one entry per CDR3 protein. The sample includes 140,000 to 150,000 distinct CDR3 sequences, approximately 95% of them seen just once. Sequences were obtained from CD4+ T cells from PBMCs. These receptors originate from a human donor in good health. The CDR3 runs from the conserved cysteine through the conserved F or W. The D gene is left open where the match is weak. The size field is filled for only some rows; it gives once, few, many or a size class.

TRBJ2-7	TRBV5-1	.	.	CASSLDAYEQYF	TGCGCCAGCAGCTTGGACGCCTACGAGCAGTACTTC
TRBJ2-7	TRBV12-3/TRBV12-4	TRBD1	.	CASSPQQGMGYEQYF	TGTGCCAGCAGCCCCCAACAGGGGATGGGCTACGAGCAGTACTTC
TRBJ1-1	TRBV6-1	.	once	CASSEQGRNTEAFF	TGTGCCAGCAGTGAACAGGGCAGGAACACTGAAGCTTTCTTT
TRBJ2-3	TRBV24-1	.	.	CATSEGRQADTQYF	TGTGCCACCAGTGAGGGAAGGCAGGCAGATACGCAGTATTTT
TRBJ2-2	TRBV5-1	.	.	CASRKTEFTGELFF	TGCGCCAGCAGAAAAACAGAATTCACCGGGGAGCTGTTTTTT
TRBJ2-5	TRBV29-1	.	.	CSVTPLGKTQYF	TGCAGCGTTACCCCTCTGGGGAAGACCCAGTACTTC
TRBJ2-1	TRBV12-3/TRBV12-4	.	.	CASSSGLRTAYGEQFF	TGTGCCAGCAGTTCGGGACTTCGTACCGCCTATGGTGAGCAGTTCTTC
TRBJ2-1	TRBV12-3/TRBV12-4	TRBD2	.	CASSLTSGGNEQFF	TGTGCCAGCAGTTTGACTAGCGGGGGGAATGAGCAGTTCTTC
TRBJ2-1	TRBV5-1	TRBD1	.	CASSLETTGDPYNEQFF	TGCGCCAGCAGCTTGGAAACTACAGGGGACCCCTACAATGAGCAGTTCTTC
TRBJ1-4	TRBV12-3/TRBV12-4	.	.	CASSLTRVTNEKLFF	TGTGCCAGCAGTTTAACGAGGGTGACTAATGAAAAACTGTTTTTT
TRBJ2-2	TRBV19	.	once	CASKSRGTGELFF	TGTGCCAGTAAGAGCAGGGGAACCGGGGAGCTGTTTTTT
TRBJ1-1	TRBV5-1	TRBD1	.	CASSSPDREGPAFF	TGCGCCAGCAGCTCCCCTGACAGGGAGGGCCCCGCTTTCTTT
TRBJ2-6	TRBV12-3/TRBV12-4	.	.	CASSLVWVRDLDSSGANVLTF	TGTGCCAGCAGTTTAGTTTGGGTACGGGACCTAGACTCCTCTGGGGCCAACGTCCTGACTTTC
TRBJ1-3	TRBV4-1	TRBD1	.	CASSQVDRGFGNTIYF	TGCGCCAGCAGCCAAGTGGACAGGGGGTTTGGAAACACCATATATTTT
TRBJ1-1	TRBV4-1	.	.	CASSQEEWGLRATEAFF	TGCGCCAGCAGCCAAGAGGAGTGGGGCCTCCGGGCCACTGAAGCTTTCTTT
TRBJ2-7	TRBV7-8	TRBD2	few	CMVGGGSSYEQYF	TGTATGGTGGGGGGAGGGAGTTCCTACGAGCAGTACTTC
TRBJ1-2	TRBV4-2	.	.	CASSQGTYDGYTF	TGTGCCAGCAGCCAAGGGACTTACGATGGCTACACCTTC
TRBJ2-1	TRBV6-6	TRBD1	.	CASERDRGRYEQFF	TGTGCCAGCGAGCGAGACAGGGGGAGGTATGAGCAGTTCTTC
TRBJ2-4	TRBV5-1	TRBD1	once	CASSATGGATKNIQYF	TGCGCCAGCAGCGCGACAGGGGGCGCAACCAAAAACATTCAGTACTTC
TRBJ1-2	TRBV7-9	TRBD1	.	CASSLKGDRPPSNYGYTF	TGTGCCAGCAGCTTAAAGGGGGACAGGCCCCCCTCTAACTATGGCTACACCTTC
TRBJ1-1	TRBV19	.	.	CASSQTGAGNTEAFF	TGTGCCAGTAGCCAAACGGGGGCAGGGAACACTGAAGCTTTCTTT
TRBJ1-2	TRBV6-5	.	.	CASSYNREVRGYTF	TGTGCCAGCAGTTACAACCGGGAGGTCAGAGGCTACACCTTC